Listed below are T cell receptor beta chains from one sample, sequenced in a study of blood T cell repertoires in COVID-19. Clones were read by immunoSEQ multiplex PCR, and TCRdb kept only the in-frame ones, dropping some. The sample records 200,000 to 250,000 clones, roughly nine tenths being singletons. The specimen sequenced was PBMCs or T cells enriched from blood (not recorded which). These receptors came from a woman aged 50 to 60 in a cohort exposed to, infected with or recovered from COVID-19 (not recorded which). CDR3s include the opening cysteine and the closing phenylalanine or tryptophan. D genes are given only for firm matches. A row's size may be missing; if present it is once, few, many or a size class.

-	TRBJ1-1	-	TRBV11-2	TGTGCCAGCAGCTCCTACAGCGAAGCTTTCTTT	CASSSYSEAFF
-	TRBJ1-2	-	TRBV28	TGTGCCAGCAGTTTCCAGGGCGATGGCTACACCTTC	CASSFQGDGYTF
-	TRBJ1-2	-	TRBV6-2/TRBV6-3	TGTGCCAGCAGTTCCCCCCGGGGTTGGAACTATGGCTACACCTTC	CASSSPRGWNYGYTF
-	TRBJ1-1	-	TRBV6-5	TGTGCCAGCAGTTACCAGGTGGTAGGGAACACTGAAGCTTTCTTT	CASSYQVVGNTEAFF
TRBD2	TRBJ2-3	-	TRBV19	TGTGCCAGTAGCCCCGCCCGAGCGGGGGGCACAGATACGCAGTATTTT	CASSPARAGGTDTQYF
-	TRBJ1-2	once	TRBV4-3	TGCGCCAGCAGCCAAGATTTGGGGAGGGATGGCTACACCTTC	CASSQDLGRDGYTF
-	TRBJ1-2	-	TRBV5-1	TGCGCCAGCAGCCAGTCGGGGGACTATGGCTACACCTTC	CASSQSGDYGYTF
TRBD1	TRBJ1-5	-	TRBV4-2	TGTGCCAGCAGCCAAGGCGAAACGGGACAGCGGGATCAGCCCCAGCATTTT	CASSQGETGQRDQPQHF
-	TRBJ1-1	-	TRBV27	TGTGCCAGCAGTTTATTTCCCGGCGGGGGGGGGTCCACGGGTGAAGCTTTCTTT	CASSLFPGGGGSTGEAFF
TRBD2	TRBJ2-1	-	TRBV4-3	TGCGCCAGCAGCCAAGAATTAGCGGGGAATTACAATGAGCAGTTCTTC	CASSQELAGNYNEQFF
-	TRBJ1-6	-	TRBV9	TGTGCCAGCAGCAAGGAGTCCTATAATTCACCCCTCCACTTT	CASSKESYNSPLHF
-	TRBJ1-4	-	TRBV28	TGTGCCAGCAGCCCGCCCTACCCGGGACTCCTCGATGAAAAACTGTTTTTT	CASSPPYPGLLDEKLFF
TRBD1	TRBJ1-4	-	TRBV9	TGTGCCAGCAGCCTGGAAGGGGGCAGGGGACAAGAAAAACTGTTTTTT	CASSLEGGRGQEKLFF
-	TRBJ2-3	-	TRBV3-1/TRBV3-2	TGTGCCAGCAGCCCTAAGTTCGCCCGATCCACAGATACGCAGTATTTT	CASSPKFARSTDTQYF
-	TRBJ1-3	few	TRBV9	TGTGCCAGCAGCGTAGGCAGCTCTGGAAACACCATATATTTT	CASSVGSSGNTIYF
-	TRBJ1-1	-	TRBV5-4	TGTGCCAGCAGCTTGGGGGTCCCCGGGGGGGGCACTGAAGCTTTCTTT	CASSLGVPGGGTEAFF
-	TRBJ2-7	-	TRBV28	TGTGCCAGCAGTTTAGAGGATCACGAGCAGTACTTC	CASSLEDHEQYF
-	TRBJ1-2	-	TRBV24-1	TGTGCCACCAGTGATTCCGGCGGGGCTAACTATGGCTACACCTTC	CATSDSGGANYGYTF
TRBD2	TRBJ2-1	-	TRBV4-1	TGCGCCAGCAGCCAAGTAGGGCGGGGGGCCCCCTACAATGAGCAGTTCTTC	CASSQVGRGAPYNEQFF
-	TRBJ2-7	-	TRBV6-4	TGTGCCAGCAGGGCCCGGGGTTTTAGCGAGCAGTACTTC	CASRARGFSEQYF
-	TRBJ2-7	few	TRBV30	TGTGCCTGGAGTGCGACAGGGAGGGAGCAGTACTTC	CAWSATGREQYF
TRBD2	TRBJ2-3	-	TRBV7-9	TGTGCCAGCAGCTTAGTACTAGCGGGGGGGCCTAGCACAGATACGCAGTATTTT	CASSLVLAGGPSTDTQYF
-	TRBJ1-5	-	TRBV28	TGTGCCAGCAGCTCCCCAGGGGAAAATCAGCCCCATCATTTT	CASSSPGENQPHHF
-	TRBJ1-5	-	TRBV6-2/TRBV6-3	TGTGCCAGCAGTTCGGACAGCCTAAATCAGCCCCAGCATTTT	CASSSDSLNQPQHF
TRBD2	TRBJ2-1	-	TRBV7-9	TGTGCCAGCAGCTCTTCTCGGCGGAGCGGGAGCGACAATGAGCAGTTCTTC	CASSSSRRSGSDNEQFF
TRBD2	TRBJ2-1	-	TRBV3-1/TRBV3-2	TGTGCCAGCAGCCAAATGGGGGGGAGCTCCTACAATGAGCAGTTCTTC	CASSQMGGSSYNEQFF
-	TRBJ2-4	-	TRBV19	TGTGCCAGTAGTTCCCCCCACTTAGCCAAAAACATTCAGTACTTC	CASSSPHLAKNIQYF
-	TRBJ2-3	-	TRBV7-2	TGTGCCAGCAGCTTAGTATCTGCGCAGTATTTT	CASSLVSAQYF
-	TRBJ1-2	few	TRBV9	TGTGCCAGCAGCGTAGAGGTACAGGGCGGTGGCTACACCTTC	CASSVEVQGGGYTF
-	TRBJ2-7	-	TRBV7-8	TGTGCCAGCAGTCTCGACAGCACCTACGAGCAGTACTTC	CASSLDSTYEQYF
-	TRBJ2-7	-	TRBV28	TGTGCCAGCAGTTCCCTCGGGACACCTTACTACGAGCAGTACTTC	CASSSLGTPYYEQYF
-	TRBJ2-1	-	TRBV11-3	TGTGCCAGCAGCTTAGGCGGCGGGGCGGATGAGCAGTTCTTC	CASSLGGGADEQFF
-	TRBJ1-2	-	TRBV9	TGTGCCAGCAGCGCAGGGACGGGGGTTGGTTATGGCTACACCTTC	CASSAGTGVGYGYTF
TRBD2	TRBJ2-3	-	TRBV7-2	TGTGCCAGCAGCTTAAGGACTAGCGCCTTCACAGATACGCAGTATTTT	CASSLRTSAFTDTQYF
-	TRBJ2-6	-	TRBV7-2	TGTGCCAGCAGCTTAGTTTTGGGCAGGGTGAGCTCTGGGGCCAACGTCCTGACTTTC	CASSLVLGRVSSGANVLTF
-	TRBJ1-1	-	TRBV7-2	TGTGCCAGCACCGCCGACAGGAAGAACACTGAAGCTTTCTTT	CASTADRKNTEAFF
-	TRBJ1-2	-	TRBV21-1	TGTGCCAGCAGCCCACGGACAGGTTTTAACTATGGCTACACCTTC	CASSPRTGFNYGYTF
-	TRBJ1-4	-	TRBV12-3/TRBV12-4	TGTGCCAGCAGTTGGGCCGCGGGGGAAAAACTGTTTTTT	CASSWAAGEKLFF
TRBD2	TRBJ2-1	-	TRBV7-2	TGTGCCAGCAGCCTTCTAGCGGGTGGCTCCTACAATGAGCAGTTCTTC	CASSLLAGGSYNEQFF
-	TRBJ1-4	few	TRBV6-1	TGTGCCAGCAGTGAACGGGGGGAGACAGTTAGTAATGAAAAACTGTTTTTT	CASSERGETVSNEKLFF
TRBD1	TRBJ2-4	-	TRBV5-4	TGTGCCAGCAGCAGCCCCGGGACAGGAAAAAACATTCAGTACTTC	CASSSPGTGKNIQYF
TRBD1	TRBJ1-3	-	TRBV30	TGTGCCTGGGGTAAACAGGGGGCTGGAAACACCATATATTTT	CAWGKQGAGNTIYF
-	TRBJ1-5	-	TRBV7-8	TGTGCCAGCAGCTTCGCGGACAGATTCAATCAGCCCCAGCATTTT	CASSFADRFNQPQHF
-	TRBJ1-1	-	TRBV4-3	TGCGCCAGCAGCCAGACAGGAAACTCTGAAGCTTTCTTT	CASSQTGNSEAFF
TRBD1	TRBJ2-5	-	TRBV4-3	TGCGCCAGCAGCCAAGGACAGGGGTACCAAGAGACCCAGTACTTC	CASSQGQGYQETQYF
-	TRBJ2-1	-	TRBV6-5	TGTGCCAGCAGCACGGAGGGAAATTACTACAATGAGCAGTTCTTC	CASSTEGNYYNEQFF
-	TRBJ1-5	-	TRBV27	TGTGCCAGCAGTGCCCATGCCAGGGGCCGGGGCAATCAGCCCCAGCATTTT	CASSAHARGRGNQPQHF
TRBD1	TRBJ2-7	-	TRBV11-1	TGTGCCAGCAGCGTCGGGACAGCCCAAGATCAGTACTTC	CASSVGTAQDQYF
TRBD1	TRBJ1-2	-	TRBV28	TGTGCCAGCAGTCGCGGACAGGGGGGCGGCTACACCTTC	CASSRGQGGGYTF
-	TRBJ1-6	-	TRBV19	TGTGCCTGCTCGGTTTTACCAAGCTATAATTCACCCCTCCACTTT	CACSVLPSYNSPLHF
-	TRBJ2-3	-	TRBV7-9	TGTGCCACCAATTCTCTGGAGGGACTAGATACGCAGTATTTT	CATNSLEGLDTQYF
-	TRBJ2-3	-	TRBV9	TGTGCCAGCAGCGCACTAGTGTCGTTATCAGATACGCAGTATTTT	CASSALVSLSDTQYF
-	TRBJ1-2	once	TRBV4-3	TGCGCCAGCAGCCAAGTCGGGGGACGATTGAACTATGGCTACACCTTC	CASSQVGGRLNYGYTF